This TCR beta chain was captured by sequencing in a study of read filtering for tumor transcriptome and immune sequencing. From roughly 390 ng of RNA, a library with molecular barcoded alpha/delta and beta/gamma adaptors was made. TCRdb re-derived calls from the reads in MiXCR, one entry per CDR3 protein. The sample shows roughly 38,000 distinct CDR3 sequences, 13% to 15% of them seen only once. This clonotype was picked up many times. This clonotype originated in a donor at least 40 years old with multiple myeloma. Sample: a population of CD138-negative cells sorted from bone marrow.

CDR3 coding DNA: TGCAGCTCTGGGAGGGACATCAACACCGGGGAGCTGTTTTTT. This gives the protein CSSGRDINTGELFF. This chain uses TRBV29-1 with TRBJ2-2, with D perhaps TRBD2 (7 bases). Germline CDR1 reads SQVTM; CDR2 reads ANQGSEA. The V and J ends lost 8 bases and 2 bases respectively, with 15 bases between them. The CDR3 has 14 amino acids.